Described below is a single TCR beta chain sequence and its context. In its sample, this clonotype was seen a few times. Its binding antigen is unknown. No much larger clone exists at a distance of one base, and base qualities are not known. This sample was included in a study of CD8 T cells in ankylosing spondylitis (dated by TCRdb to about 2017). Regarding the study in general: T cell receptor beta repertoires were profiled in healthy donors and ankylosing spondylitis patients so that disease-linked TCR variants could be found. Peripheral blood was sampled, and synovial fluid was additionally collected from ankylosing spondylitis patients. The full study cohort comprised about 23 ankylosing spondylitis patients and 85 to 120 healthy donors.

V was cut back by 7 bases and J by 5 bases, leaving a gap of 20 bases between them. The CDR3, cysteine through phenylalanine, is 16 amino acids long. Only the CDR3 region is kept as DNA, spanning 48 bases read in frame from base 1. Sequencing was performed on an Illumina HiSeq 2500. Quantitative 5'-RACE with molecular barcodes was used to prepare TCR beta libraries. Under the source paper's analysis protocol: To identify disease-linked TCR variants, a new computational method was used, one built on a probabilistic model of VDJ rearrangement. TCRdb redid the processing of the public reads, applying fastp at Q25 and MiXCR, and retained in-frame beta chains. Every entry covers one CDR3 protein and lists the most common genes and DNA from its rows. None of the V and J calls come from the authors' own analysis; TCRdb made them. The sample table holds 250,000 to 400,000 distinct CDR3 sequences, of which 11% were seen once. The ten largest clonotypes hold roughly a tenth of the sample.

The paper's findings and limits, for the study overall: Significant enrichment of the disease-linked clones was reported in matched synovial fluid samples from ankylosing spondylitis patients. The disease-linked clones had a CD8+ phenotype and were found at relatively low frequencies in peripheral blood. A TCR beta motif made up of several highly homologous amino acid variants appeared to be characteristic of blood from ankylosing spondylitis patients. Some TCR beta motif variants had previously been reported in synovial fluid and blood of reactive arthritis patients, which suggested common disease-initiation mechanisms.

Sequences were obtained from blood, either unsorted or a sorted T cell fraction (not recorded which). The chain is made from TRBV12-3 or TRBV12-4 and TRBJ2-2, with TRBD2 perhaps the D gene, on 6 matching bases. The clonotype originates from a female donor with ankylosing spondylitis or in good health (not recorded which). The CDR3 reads CASILGGAVRTGELFF. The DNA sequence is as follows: TGTGCCAGCATATTAGGCGGGGCAGTCAGGACCGGGGAGCTGTTTTTT.